This T cell receptor beta chain was captured in a study of response to subunit inactivated influenza vaccine. Findings and caveats of the study: Authors proposed each seasonal influenza vaccination draws in few new T cells.

This CDR3 has 15 residues. V lost 5 bases and J 0 bases, leaving 13 bases between the germline ends. Germline lookup yields CDR1 SGHVS and CDR2 FQNEAQ. TCRdb used MiXCR to reprocess the RT-PCR reads, holding one entry per CDR3 protein. Found here are about 650,000 distinct CDR3 sequences, about 15% of them singletons; the top ten hold roughly 7.2%. Comment on this clonotype: Its antigen is currently unknown.

The receptor was derived from a man in his fifties who received an inactivated influenza vaccine. The sample here was PBMCs from blood, taken less than 15 days before vaccination. The V call is TRBV7-8, the J call TRBJ1-1; D gene unclear. The CDR3 here is CASSPTRLLNTEAFF. CDR3 coding DNA: TGTGCCAGCAGCCCCACCAGACTTTTGAACACTGAAGCTTTCTTT.